The 10 T cell receptor beta chains given below trace back to one sample, sequenced in a study of Ad26.COV2.S vaccination and SARS-CoV-2 variants. Treatment indicated: approximately 18 received Ad26.COV2.S at low or high dose, single or two shots; about 5 received placebo; per-sample allocation not given. Samples analyzed were those drawn on day 63 after the first vaccine or placebo injection. Produced via immunoSEQ multiplex PCR; TCRdb's table is partial and in-frame only. The repertoire includes about 680,000 clones, roughly 90% of them detected once, and roughly 1.5% sits in the top ten. Sequenced here: peripheral blood, sampled in a trial of Ad26.COV2.S vaccine versus placebo. All receptors come from a person between 18 and 59 years old who received the Ad26.COV2.S COVID-19 vaccine or a placebo.

This clone has a single count. J is TRBJ2-5 and V is TRBV6-5, with D maybe TRBD2 (5 bases). The CDR3 totals 12 residues. V was pared by 9 bases and J by 4 bases, with 12 bases between. CDR1 and CDR2 from the germline V gene are MNHEY and SVGAGI. CDR3 sequence reads: CASCIRGETQYF. CDR3 in DNA: TGTGCCAGTTGTATCCGGGGAGAGACCCAGTACTTC.

This chain joins TRBV3-1 (or the pseudogene TRBV3-2) and TRBJ2-4; 7 nucleotides align to TRBD2. The CDR3 length is 17 residues. With V trimmed by 1 base and J by 2 bases, 8 bases remained unmatched. Germline V lookup: CDR1 LGHDT, CDR2 YNNKEL (reference sequence). The CDR3 nucleotides are TGTGCCAGCAGCCAAGTCGTCGCGGGAGTCTCCAAAAACATTCAGTACTTC. This gives the protein CASSQVVAGVSKNIQYF.

This rearrangement joins TRBV27 to TRBJ2-1, with TRBD2 identical over 8 bases. The CDR3 totals 15 residues. Losses at the gene ends were 3 bases for V and 7 bases for J; bases not matched to a gene: 8. Germline lookup yields CDR1 MNHEY and CDR2 SMNVEV (reference sequence). The CDR3 DNA sequence: TGTGCCAGCAGTTTCCCTCGGGGGGGGCGAAATGAGCAGTTCTTC. It translates to CASSFPRGGRNEQFF.

The chain is built from TRBV6-4 and TRBJ2-2; the D is unclear. Germline V lookup: CDR1 MRHNA, CDR2 SNTAGT. The CDR3 runs to 12 residues. V shed 6 bases and J shed 6 bases, with 8 bases lying between them. CDR3 loop: CASRTHAGELFF. CDR3 nucleotides: TGTGCCAGCAGGACTCACGCCGGGGAGCTGTTTTTT.

V and J are TRBV12-5 and TRBJ1-1; perhaps TRBD1 as D (6 bases). There are 14 residues in the CDR3. V lost 5 bases and J lost 5, with 15 bases in between. Per the germline V gene, CDR1 is LGHNT and CDR2 is FRNRAP. DNA of the CDR3: TGTGCTAGTGGTCTGTATAGGGGGTCGACTGAAGCTTTCTTT. Translated: CASGLYRGSTEAFF.

This clone was observed a handful of times. The rearrangement joins TRBV19 to TRBJ1-5; D unclear. V was trimmed by 7 bases and J by 1 base, leaving 17 bases between them. The CDR3 extends over 16 amino acids. The germline gives CDR1 LNHDA, CDR2 SQIVND (reference sequence). The CDR3 nucleotides read TGTGCCAGTACCACCGATTCCGCGGGGAGCAATCAGCCCCAGCATTTT. Translated: CASTTDSAGSNQPQHF.

CDR3 DNA sequence: TGCGCCAGCAGCTCATCTCCGGGAGATTCACCCCTCCACTTT. It translates to CASSSSPGDSPLHF. The chain has TRBV5-1 and TRBJ1-6; D call uncertain. The germline gives CDR1 SGHRS, CDR2 YFSETQ. Trimming pared 3 bases from V and 8 bases from J, leaving 12 bases between. The CDR3 spans 14 residues.

This clone is a singleton in its sample. The V call is TRBV13, the J call TRBJ1-5; no definite D call. V was clipped by 3 bases and J by 11 bases, with 11 bases between them. The CDR3 length is 12 residues. Germline V gene sequence: CDR1 PRHDT, CDR2 FYEKMQ (reference sequence). CDR3 nucleotides: TGTGCCAGCAGCTTCGGCGCGACGTCCCAGCATTTT. This encodes CASSFGATSQHF.

The J gene is TRBJ1-1, the V gene TRBV5-1; D gene uncertain. Per the germline V gene, CDR1 is SGHRS and CDR2 is YFSETQ. The length of the CDR3 is 13 residues. Trimming removed 0 bases at V and 2 bases at J, with 5 bases between. The CDR3 DNA follows: TGCGCCAGCAGCTTGGGTGATAACACTGAAGCTTTCTTT. Protein: CASSLGDNTEAFF.

The V and J genes are TRBV11-2 and TRBJ1-6; D unresolved. Trimming left V 4 bases short and J 0 bases short, with 4 bases between. The germline V gene encodes CDR1 SGHAT and CDR2 FQNNGV. This CDR3 region has 14 residues. CDR3: CASSSRSYNSPLHF. As DNA, the CDR3 is TGTGCCAGCAGCTCTCGCTCCTATAATTCACCCCTCCACTTT.